One sample yielded the 16 T cell receptor beta chains listed below, sequenced in a study of blood T cells in healthy people across ages. A second PCR, run for roughly 6 to 11 cycles, used a sample-barcoded 5' primer plus a J-beta primer mix. TCRdb independently ran MiXCR on the 5' RACE reads; one entry per CDR3 protein. The repertoire holds hundreds of thousands of distinct CDR3 sequences, about 56% seen once, with about 26% in the top ten. The sample consisted of blood. All receptors derive from a man aged 40-55 years in good health.

This sequence joins TRBV29-1 and TRBJ1-1, with D maybe TRBD1 (6 bases). CDR3 length: 13 amino acids. Looked up from germline, CDR1 is SQVTM and CDR2 is ANQGSEA. Trimming took off 7 bases at V and 1 base at J, with 13 bases between the two ends. CDR3 nucleotide sequence: TGCAGCGGGGAGGAGGGGGGGAACACTGAAGCTTTCTTT. It yields the protein CSGEEGGNTEAFF. Full variable domain (remainder filled in from reference TRBV29-1 and TRBJ1-1): SAVISQKPSRDICQRGTSLTIQCQVDSQVTMMFWYRQQPGQSLTLIATANQGSEATYESGFVIDKFPISRPNLTFSTLTVSNMSPEDSSIYLCSGEEGGNTEAFFGQGTRLTVV.

This clonotype was found once. This chain links TRBV12-3 or TRBV12-4 with TRBJ2-2, with 9 bases fitting TRBD1. V shed 6 bases, J shed 2 bases, and the junction held 4 bases outside the gene matches. The CDR3 runs 15 residues. The DNA of the CDR3 is TGTGCCAGCAGAGGACAGGGGATAAACACCGGGGAGCTGTTTTTT. Translating gives CASRGQGINTGELFF.

This chain connects TRBV19 to TRBJ2-7; the D gene is possibly TRBD2 (5 bases). CDR3 length: 15 amino acids. Trimming took off 0 bases at V and 3 bases at J, with 12 bases between the two ends. Germline V gene sequence: CDR1 LNHDA, CDR2 SQIVND (reference sequence). CDR3 protein: CASSIEGVGVYEQYF. In DNA form, the CDR3 reads TGTGCCAGTAGTATAGAGGGAGTGGGCGTCTACGAGCAGTACTTC.

Of note for this clonotype: An end of the junction does not agree with germline; a read error may underlie this. V gene TRBV6-6 combines with J gene TRBJ2-5, with 8 bases fitting TRBD2. The V gene's germline CDR1 is MNHNY and CDR2 SVGAGI (reference sequence). The CDR3 spans 15 residues. The chain's CDR3 is CASRYTGTSRETQYF. The CDR3 region has the DNA TGTGCCAGCCGTTACACCGGGACTAGTCGGGAGACCCAGTACTTC.

The V and J genes are TRBV7-8 and TRBJ2-5; 10 positions match TRBD2. Trimming removed 3 bases from V and 5 bases from J; junction bases left unmatched: 3. Germline V gene sequence: CDR1 SGHVS, CDR2 FQNEAQ. The length of the CDR3 is 14 residues. CDR3 amino acids: CASSLGLAKETQYF. DNA for the CDR3: TGTGCCAGCAGCTTGGGACTAGCGAAGGAGACCCAGTACTTC.

This chain uses TRBV10-2 with TRBJ2-7, with D tentatively TRBD1 (5 bases). V was trimmed by 7 bases and J by 3 bases, leaving 19 bases between them. Germline CDR1 is WSHSY and CDR2 is SAAADI. The CDR3 length is 15 residues. The CDR3 here is CASKTQGLANYEQYF. The CDR3 coding sequence is TGCGCCAGCAAAACCCAGGGATTAGCTAACTACGAGCAGTACTTC.

The chain carries TRBV20-1 and TRBJ2-7; D is possibly TRBD1 (6 bases). Germline-derived CDR1 and CDR2 are DFQATT and SNEGSKA (reference sequence). Deletions cut 3 bases from V and 6 bases from J, with 24 bases between. CDR3 length: 16 residues. The CDR3 bases are TGCAGTGCTAGGAACCTAATCCGGACAGAGCCGTCCGAGCAGTACTTC. Translated: CSARNLIRTEPSEQYF.

This rearrangement joins TRBV7-3 to TRBJ2-3; D unresolved. There are 13 residues in the CDR3. The V end lost 7 bases, the J end lost 2 bases, and 10 bases lay between the germline ends. Germline-derived CDR1 and CDR2 are SGHTA and FQGTGA. The CDR3 is CASTEETTDTQYF. The CDR3 DNA reads as TGTGCCAGCACCGAAGAAACCACAGATACGCAGTATTTT.

This CDR3 is CAISAGLAGTDTQYF. CDR3 sequence (DNA): TGTGCCATCAGCGCCGGGCTAGCGGGTACAGATACGCAGTATTTT. The chain is built from TRBV10-3 and TRBJ2-3, with 8 bases aligning to TRBD2. V lost 6 bases, J lost 3 bases, and 8 bases stayed unmatched. CDR1 ENHRY and CDR2 SYGVKD come from the germline V gene. The CDR3 covers 15 residues.

The chain employs TRBV6-1 and TRBJ2-6; D perhaps matches TRBD1 (6 bases). The germline V gene encodes CDR1 MNHNS and CDR2 SASEGT. Trimming stripped 7 bases from V and 0 bases from J, with 16 bases between. CDR3 length: 17 residues. The CDR3 loop is CASITGLGLSGANVLTF. The CDR3 nucleotides read TGTGCCAGCATCACAGGGCTTGGCCTCTCTGGGGCCAACGTCCTGACTTTC.

This chain connects TRBV20-1 to TRBJ1-5; D is unclear. V lost 2 bases, J lost 5 bases, and 22 bases lay in between. The CDR3 loop spans 17 amino acids. Germline V gene lookup returns CDR1 DFQATT and CDR2 SNEGSKA (reference sequence). The CDR3 loop reads CSARSWRAGDGDQPQHF. The CDR3 DNA sequence: TGCAGTGCTAGATCCTGGAGGGCCGGGGATGGTGATCAGCCCCAGCATTTT.

V and J are TRBV9 and TRBJ2-3; D call uncertain. Trimming removed 5 bases at V and 5 bases at J, with 9 bases between. The CDR3 contains 12 residues. CDR1 and CDR2 (germline): SGDLS, YYNGEE. CDR3 loop: CASSPRIDTQYF. DNA of the CDR3: TGTGCCAGCAGTCCGAGGATAGATACGCAGTATTTT.

CDR3: CASSFGGIGYEQYF. In nucleotides, the CDR3 is TGTGCCAGCAGCTTTGGAGGGATCGGCTACGAGCAGTACTTC. The genes are TRBV7-2 and TRBJ2-7; tentatively, D is TRBD2 (6 bases). The CDR3 runs to 14 residues. From germline, CDR1 is SGHTA and CDR2 FQGNSA. V shed 3 bases and J shed 3 bases, with 12 bases lying between them.

DNA of the CDR3: TGTGCCAGCAGTGAACAAATCGGGACAGGGGTTGTAAAGACCCAGTACTTC. Translating it yields CASSEQIGTGVVKTQYF. The chain joins TRBV6-1 to TRBJ2-5, with 10 positions matching TRBD1. The CDR3 is 17 residues long. J gave up 6 bases and V 2 bases, and 12 bases lay outside the gene matches. Germline CDR1 reads MNHNS; CDR2 reads SASEGT.

The V call is TRBV6-5, the J call TRBJ2-1; the D call may be TRBD1 or TRBD2 (6 bases each). The CDR3 has 15 amino acids. Looked up from germline, CDR1 is MNHEY and CDR2 is SVGAGI. V was pared by 7 bases and J by 2 bases, with 15 bases between. In nucleotides, the CDR3 is TGTGCCAGCACCCCGGTTGGGGGGCCCTACAATGAGCAGTTCTTC. Its protein product is CASTPVGGPYNEQFF.

J is TRBJ2-3 and V is TRBV7-3; 8 bases fit TRBD1. Trimming cost V 4 bases and J 6 bases; bases outside gene matches: 6. In germline, CDR1 is SGHTA, CDR2 FQGTGA. The CDR3 length is 14 residues. CDR3 loop: CASSSSGGEDTQYF. The CDR3 bases are TGTGCCAGCAGCTCATCAGGGGGCGAGGATACGCAGTATTTT.